These 17 T cell receptor beta chains share one sample of origin, sequenced in a study of chemoradiotherapy in HPV16-positive cancers. Produced via immunoSEQ multiplex PCR; TCRdb's table is partial and in-frame only. The sample lists approximately 7,200 clones, roughly 80% occurring once. Sampling took place from a patient who underwent chemoradiotherapy. All receptors derive from a human donor with HPV-associated anogenital cancer.

The rearrangement joins TRBV6-5 to TRBJ1-1; D might be TRBD1 (6 bases). V lost 7 bases to trimming and J lost 8 bases, with 11 bases between them. There are 11 residues in the CDR3. The V gene's germline CDR1 is MNHEY and CDR2 SVGAGI. This CDR3 reads CASTRGTEAFF. The CDR3 DNA is TGTGCCAGCACCCGAGGGACAGAAGCTTTCTTT.

The chain is built from TRBV25-1 and TRBJ1-1; 8 bases are a match to TRBD1. J was trimmed by 8 bases and V by 0 bases; bases with no gene match: 11. This CDR3 is 16 amino acids long. Germline values: CDR1 MGHDK, CDR2 SYGVNS. The CDR3 DNA reads as TGTGCCAGCAGTGAATATCGGGCAACAGGGGGTGGAGAAGCTTTCTTT. Translation: CASSEYRATGGGEAFF.

The gene calls are TRBV6-5 and TRBJ2-6, with D perhaps matching TRBD1 or TRBD2 (5 bases each). The germline gives CDR1 MNHEY, CDR2 SVGAGI. The CDR3 spans 16 residues. The V gene lost 0 bases and the J gene lost 4 bases, with 10 bases spanning the gap. The chain's CDR3 is CASSYSAGRGANVLTF. The CDR3 DNA reads as TGTGCCAGCAGTTACTCTGCAGGGAGAGGGGCCAACGTCCTGACTTTC.

This chain joins TRBV6-1 and TRBJ2-6; tentative D call: TRBD2 (5 bases). With 7 bases removed from V and 13 bases from J, the gap between germline ends came to 23 bases. The CDR3 has 15 residues. Germline V gene data show CDR1 as MNHNS and CDR2 as SASEGT. CDR3 DNA: TGTGCCAGCACCTCGGGCTTAGCGACCGGCGGGGTCCTGACTTTC. The encoded protein is CASTSGLATGGVLTF.

The chain is built from TRBV10-3 and TRBJ2-3, with unresolved D. Germline V gene data show CDR1 as ENHRY and CDR2 as SYGVKD. CDR3 length equals 11 residues. V lost 8 bases and J 4 bases, leaving 7 bases between the germline ends. Here the CDR3 DNA reads TGTGCCATCGGCCTTTCAGATACGCAGTATTTT. Protein: CAIGLSDTQYF.

CDR3 DNA sequence: TGTGCCAGCAGCCGGACTAGCGGGGGCACAGATACGCAGTATTTT. It translates to CASSRTSGGTDTQYF. The chain employs TRBV5-4 and TRBJ2-3; TRBD2 matches 12 bases. Germline V lookup: CDR1 SGHNT, CDR2 YYREEE (reference sequence). This CDR3 has 15 residues. V was pared by 4 bases and J by 1 base, with 1 base of the junction left unmatched. The entire variable domain, with the rest obtained from reference TRBV5-4 and TRBJ2-3, is as follows: ETGVTQSPTHLIKTRGQQVTLRCSSQSGHNTVSWYQQALGQGPQFIFQYYREEENGRGNFPPRFSGLQFPNYSSELNVNALELDDSALYLCASSRTSGGTDTQYFGPGTRLTVL.

J is TRBJ1-3 and V is TRBV4-2; unclear D gene. The CDR3 is 15 residues long. CDR1 is LGHNA and CDR2 is YNFKEQ in the germline V gene. Trimming took off 0 bases at V and 4 bases at J, with 10 bases between the two ends. CDR3 residues: CASSQDRSIGNTIYF. The CDR3 DNA is TGTGCCAGCAGCCAAGATCGCAGTATCGGAAACACCATATATTTT.

This chain links TRBV7-3 with TRBJ2-5; D is uncertain. The germline V gene has CDR1 SGHTA and CDR2 FQGTGA. The CDR3 consists of 13 residues. V shed 5 bases and J shed 7 bases, with 14 bases lying between them. The CDR3 DNA is TGTGCCAGCAGCCCCAGCGAGGTTGGGACCCAGTACTTC. This codes for CASSPSEVGTQYF.

This chain links TRBV15 with TRBJ1-4; perhaps TRBD1 as D (5 bases). The V gene's germline CDR1 is LNHNV and CDR2 YYDKDF (reference sequence). The CDR3 totals 18 residues. With 0 bases removed from V and 0 bases from J, the gap between germline ends came to 14 bases. CDR3 coding DNA: TGTGCCACCAGCAGAGAGGTGGGCAGGGATCCAACTAATGAAAAACTGTTTTTT. This translates into CATSREVGRDPTNEKLFF.

The CDR3 region is CASSLRTGGATNEKLFF. The CDR3 DNA reads TGTGCCAGCAGCCTAAGGACAGGGGGAGCAACTAATGAAAAACTGTTTTTT. The chain carries TRBV7-2 and TRBJ1-4; 10 bases fit TRBD1. Germline assignment: CDR1 SGHTA and CDR2 FQGNSA. This CDR3 has 17 amino acids. Trimming at V came to 5 bases and at J to 0 bases, leaving 6 bases not matched to a gene.

This clone was observed a handful of times. The rearrangement joins TRBV28 to TRBJ2-5, with a tentative D call TRBD1 (5 bases). V lost 5 bases and J lost 7, with 11 bases in between. Germline values: CDR1 MDHEN, CDR2 SYDVKM. This CDR3 has 12 residues. The CDR3 nucleotides read TGTGCCAGCAGTGCAGGGATAGGGACCCAGTACTTC. Translating it yields CASSAGIGTQYF.

The chain has TRBV18 and TRBJ1-1; perhaps TRBD1 as D (6 bases). This CDR3 has 13 amino acids. Trimming stripped 3 bases from V and 4 bases from J, with 9 bases between. Germline CDR1 is KGHSH and CDR2 is LQKENI. The CDR3: CASSPTGSTEAFF. CDR3 nucleotide sequence: TGTGCCAGCTCACCCACAGGGAGCACTGAAGCTTTCTTT.

Concerning this clone: The junction departs from germline at one end; a sequencing error may be responsible. The V call is TRBV10-3, the J call TRBJ2-5; D perhaps matches TRBD1 (7 bases). Germline values: CDR1 ENHRY, CDR2 SYGVKD. CDR3 size: 15 residues. The CDR3 reads CAISEPGGIQEAQYF. CDR3 coding DNA: TGTGCCATCAGTGAACCAGGGGGGATCCAAGAGGCCCAGTACTTC.

This clone was seen only a few times. The chain joins TRBV6-5 to TRBJ2-2; tentatively, D is TRBD1 (5 bases). Germline CDR1 MNHEY, CDR2 SVGAGI. This CDR3 is built from 15 residues. V shed 5 bases and J shed 5 bases, with 15 bases lying between them. The CDR3 protein is CASSVTNAGTGELFF. Here the CDR3 DNA reads TGTGCCAGCAGTGTTACGAATGCAGGGACCGGGGAGCTGTTTTTT.

The chain uses TRBV6-6 and TRBJ2-3; D unresolved. The length of the CDR3 is 13 residues. CDR1 MNHNY and CDR2 SVGAGI come from the germline V gene (reference sequence). V gave up 4 bases and J gave up 0 bases, with 5 bases separating them. The CDR3 reads CASSLDSTDTQYF. CDR3 DNA: TGTGCCAGCAGTTTGGACAGCACAGATACGCAGTATTTT.

This clone was counted once. The V and J genes are TRBV6-4 and TRBJ2-3, with TRBD1 identical over 10 bases. The J segment lost 3 bases and the V segment lost 2 bases, leaving 2 bases of the junction unmatched. CDR1 is MRHNA and CDR2 is SNTAGT in the germline V gene. The CDR3 contains 15 residues. CDR3: CASSDEGQGTDTQYF. In DNA form, the CDR3 reads TGTGCCAGCAGTGACGAGGGACAGGGGACAGATACGCAGTATTTT.

This rearrangement joins TRBV7-3 to TRBJ2-2, with 8 bases lining up with TRBD2. The V segment lost 5 bases and the J segment 6 bases; nucleotides outside the gene matches: 2. The CDR3 length is 13 residues. Per the germline V gene, CDR1 is SGHTA and CDR2 is FQGTGA. The CDR3 is CASSVAGPGELFF. Here the CDR3 DNA reads TGTGCCAGCAGCGTAGCGGGGCCCGGGGAGCTGTTTTTT.